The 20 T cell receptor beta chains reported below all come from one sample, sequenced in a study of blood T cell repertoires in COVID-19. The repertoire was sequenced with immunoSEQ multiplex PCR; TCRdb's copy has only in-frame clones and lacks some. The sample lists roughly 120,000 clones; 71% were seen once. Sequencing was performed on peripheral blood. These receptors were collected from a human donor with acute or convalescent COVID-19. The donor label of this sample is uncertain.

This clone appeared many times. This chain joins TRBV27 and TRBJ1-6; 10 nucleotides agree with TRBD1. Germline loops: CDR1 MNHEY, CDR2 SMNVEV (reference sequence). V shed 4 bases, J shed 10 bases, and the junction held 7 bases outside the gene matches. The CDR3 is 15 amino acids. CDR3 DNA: TGTGCCAGCAGTTCATACCGGGACAGGGGCTCACCCCTCCACTTT. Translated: CASSSYRDRGSPLHF.

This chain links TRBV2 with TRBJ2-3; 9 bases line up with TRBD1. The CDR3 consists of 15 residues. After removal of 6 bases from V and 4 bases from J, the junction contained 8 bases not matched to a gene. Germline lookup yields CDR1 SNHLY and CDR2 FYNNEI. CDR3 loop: CASRSQGAQADTQYF. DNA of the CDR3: TGTGCCAGCAGGTCACAGGGGGCGCAGGCAGATACGCAGTATTTT.

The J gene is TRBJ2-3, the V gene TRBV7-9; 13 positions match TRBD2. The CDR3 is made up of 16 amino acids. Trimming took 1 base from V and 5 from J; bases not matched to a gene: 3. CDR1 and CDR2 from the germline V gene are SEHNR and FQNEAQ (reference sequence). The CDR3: CASSLGTSGGGDTQYF. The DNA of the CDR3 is TGTGCCAGCAGCTTAGGGACTAGCGGGGGAGGAGATACGCAGTATTTT. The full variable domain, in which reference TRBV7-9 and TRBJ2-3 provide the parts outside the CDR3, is DTGVSQNPRHKITKRGQNVTFRCDPISEHNRLYWYRQTLGQGPEFLTYFQNEAQLEKSRLLSDRFSAERPKGSFSTLEIQRTEQGDSAMYLCASSLGTSGGGDTQYFGPGTRLTVL.

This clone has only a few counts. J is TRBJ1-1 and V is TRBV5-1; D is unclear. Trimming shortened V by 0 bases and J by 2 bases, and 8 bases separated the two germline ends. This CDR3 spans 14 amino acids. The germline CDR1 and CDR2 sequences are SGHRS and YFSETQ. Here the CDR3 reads CASSLANRNTEAFF. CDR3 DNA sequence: TGCGCCAGCAGCTTGGCCAACAGAAACACTGAAGCTTTCTTT.

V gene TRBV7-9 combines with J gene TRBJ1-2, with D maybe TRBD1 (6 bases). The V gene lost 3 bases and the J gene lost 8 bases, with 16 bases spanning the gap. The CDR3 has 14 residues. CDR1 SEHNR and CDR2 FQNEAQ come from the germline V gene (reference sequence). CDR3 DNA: TGTGCCAGCAGCTTCGGGGAGGGGGTAAAAGGCTACACCTTC. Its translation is CASSFGEGVKGYTF.

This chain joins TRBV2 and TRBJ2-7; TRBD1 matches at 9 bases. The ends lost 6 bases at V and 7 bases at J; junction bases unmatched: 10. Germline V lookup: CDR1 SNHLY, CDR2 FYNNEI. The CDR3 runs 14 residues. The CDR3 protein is CASRPTTGGAEQYV. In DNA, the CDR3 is TGTGCCAGCAGACCAACTACAGGGGGCGCTGAGCAGTACGTC.

The CDR3 coding sequence is TGTGCCAGCAGCTTATGGGGAGAAGATGAAGCTTTCTTT. Translating gives CASSLWGEDEAFF. The chain couples TRBV11-2 to TRBJ1-1, with D uncertain. Germline loops: CDR1 SGHAT, CDR2 FQNNGV. Trimming cost V 2 bases and J 7 bases, with 11 bases left between them. CDR3 size: 13 residues.

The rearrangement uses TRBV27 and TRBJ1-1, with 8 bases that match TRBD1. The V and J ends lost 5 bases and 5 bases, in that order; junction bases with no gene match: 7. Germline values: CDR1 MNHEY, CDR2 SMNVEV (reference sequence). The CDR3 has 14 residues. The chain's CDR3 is CASSLRQGITEAFF. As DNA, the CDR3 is TGTGCCAGCAGTCTGCGACAGGGGATAACTGAAGCTTTCTTT.

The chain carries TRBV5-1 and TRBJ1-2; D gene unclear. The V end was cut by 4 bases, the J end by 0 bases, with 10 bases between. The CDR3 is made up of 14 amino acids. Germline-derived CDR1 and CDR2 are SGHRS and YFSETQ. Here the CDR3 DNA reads TGCGCCAGCAGCCAACAGACATCTAACTATGGCTACACCTTC. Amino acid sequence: CASSQQTSNYGYTF.

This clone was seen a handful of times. The CDR3 region is CASSFEAGWGTNYGYTF. CDR3 bases: TGTGCCAGCAGCTTCGAAGCTGGTTGGGGCACTAACTATGGCTACACCTTC. The chain carries TRBV5-6 and TRBJ1-2, with D maybe TRBD1 (5 bases). CDR3 length: 17 residues. Germline assignment: CDR1 SGHDT and CDR2 YYEEEE. Trimming removed 2 bases from V and 0 bases from J, with 17 bases in between. Based on the CDR3 plus reference TRBV5-6 and TRBJ1-2, the full variable domain is DAGVTQSPTHLIKTRGQQVTLRCSPKSGHDTVSWYQQALGQGPQFIFQYYEEEERQRGNFPDRFSGHQFPNYSSELNVNALLLGDSALYLCASSFEAGWGTNYGYTFGSGTRLTVV.

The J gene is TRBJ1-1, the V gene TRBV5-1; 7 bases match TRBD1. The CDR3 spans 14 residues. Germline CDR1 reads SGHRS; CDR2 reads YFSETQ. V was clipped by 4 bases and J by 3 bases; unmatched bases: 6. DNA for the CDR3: TGCGCCAGCAGCAAGGGGACAGCTCACACTGAAGCTTTCTTT. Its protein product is CASSKGTAHTEAFF.

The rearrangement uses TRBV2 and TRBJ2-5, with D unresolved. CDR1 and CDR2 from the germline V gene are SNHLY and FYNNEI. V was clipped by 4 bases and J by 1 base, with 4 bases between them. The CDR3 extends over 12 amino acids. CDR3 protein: CASSVIQETQYF. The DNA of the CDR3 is TGTGCCAGCAGTGTTATCCAAGAGACCCAGTACTTC.

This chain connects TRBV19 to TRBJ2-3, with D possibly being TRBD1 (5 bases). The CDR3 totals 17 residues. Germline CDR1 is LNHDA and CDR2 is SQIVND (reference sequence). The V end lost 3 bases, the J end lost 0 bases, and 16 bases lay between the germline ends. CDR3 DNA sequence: TGTGCCAGTAGTATCAACCGACAGCATGCTAGCACAGATACGCAGTATTTT. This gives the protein CASSINRQHASTDTQYF.

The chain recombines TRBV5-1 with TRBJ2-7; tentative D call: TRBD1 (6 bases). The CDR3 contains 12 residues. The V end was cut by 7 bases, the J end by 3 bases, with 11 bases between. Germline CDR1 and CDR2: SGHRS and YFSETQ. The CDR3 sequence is CASRTDNYEQYF. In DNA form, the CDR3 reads TGCGCCAGCCGGACAGATAACTACGAGCAGTACTTC.

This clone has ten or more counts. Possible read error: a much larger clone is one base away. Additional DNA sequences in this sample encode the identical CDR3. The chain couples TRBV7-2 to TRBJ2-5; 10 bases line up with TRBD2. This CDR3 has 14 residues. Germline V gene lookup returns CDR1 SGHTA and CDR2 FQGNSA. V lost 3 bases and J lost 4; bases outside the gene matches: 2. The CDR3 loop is CASSFSSGGETQYF. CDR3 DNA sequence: TGTGCCAGCAGCTTCTCTAGCGGGGGAGAGACCCAGTACTTC.

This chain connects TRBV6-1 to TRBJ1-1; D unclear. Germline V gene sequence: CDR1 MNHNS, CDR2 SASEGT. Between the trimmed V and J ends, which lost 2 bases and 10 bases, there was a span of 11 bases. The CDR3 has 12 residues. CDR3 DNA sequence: TGTGCCAGCAGTGAATACATCCGGGTAGCTTTCTTT. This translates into CASSEYIRVAFF.

CDR3: CASSSQTGLNTEAFF. The CDR3 DNA is TGCGCCAGCAGCTCCCAGACAGGTCTGAACACTGAAGCTTTCTTT. This chain uses TRBV5-1 with TRBJ1-1; possibly TRBD1 for D (6 bases). This CDR3 region has 15 residues. Germline assignment: CDR1 SGHRS and CDR2 YFSETQ. Trimming removed 3 bases at V and 0 bases at J, with 12 bases between.

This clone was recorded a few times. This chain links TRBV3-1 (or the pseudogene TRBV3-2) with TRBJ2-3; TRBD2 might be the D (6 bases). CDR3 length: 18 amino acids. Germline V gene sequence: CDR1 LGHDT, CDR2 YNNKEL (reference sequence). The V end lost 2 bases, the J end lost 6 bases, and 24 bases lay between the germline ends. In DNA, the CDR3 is TGTGCCAGCAGCCAATCCCCCCCTGGCAGGAGGGGTCAGGATACGCAGTATTTT. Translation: CASSQSPPGRRGQDTQYF.

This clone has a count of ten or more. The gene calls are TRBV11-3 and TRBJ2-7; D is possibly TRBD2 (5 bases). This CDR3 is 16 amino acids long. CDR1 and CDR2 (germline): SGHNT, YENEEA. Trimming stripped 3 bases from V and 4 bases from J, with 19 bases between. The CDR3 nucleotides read TGTGCCAGCAGCTTCTGGGGAAAGGGAACGGGGTACGAGCAGTACGTC. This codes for CASSFWGKGTGYEQYV.

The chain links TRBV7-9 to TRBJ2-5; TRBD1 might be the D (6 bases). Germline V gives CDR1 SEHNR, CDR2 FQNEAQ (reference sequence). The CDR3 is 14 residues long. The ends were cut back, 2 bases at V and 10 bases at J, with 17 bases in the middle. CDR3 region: CASSLLARGRDQYF. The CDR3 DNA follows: TGTGCCAGCAGCTTATTAGCGAGGGGGAGAGACCAGTACTTC. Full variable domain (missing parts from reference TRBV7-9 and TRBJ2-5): DTGVSQNPRHKITKRGQNVTFRCDPISEHNRLYWYRQTLGQGPEFLTYFQNEAQLEKSRLLSDRFSAERPKGSFSTLEIQRTEQGDSAMYLCASSLLARGRDQYFGPGTRLLVL.